Listed here are 31 T cell receptor beta chains from one sample, sequenced in a study of T cells in localized non-small cell lung cancer. Some clones are missing from TCRdb's copy, which holds only in-frame ones; the method was immunoSEQ multiplex PCR. This sample carries about 24,000 clones, around 90% of them seen once, and the ten largest clones take 13% to 15%. The sample consisted of peripheral blood, taken before any cancer treatment. The receptors come from a man between 40 and 70 years old with stage III squamous cell lung carcinoma.

As DNA, the CDR3 is TGTGCCAGCAGCTTAGATCCGTACTACGAGCAGTACTTC. This sequence encodes CASSLDPYYEQYF. The chain links TRBV7-2 to TRBJ2-7, with D unresolved. Trimming shortened V by 1 base and J by 3 bases, and 7 bases separated the two germline ends. The CDR3 consists of 13 residues. Per the germline V gene, CDR1 is SGHTA and CDR2 is FQGNSA.

This rearrangement joins TRBV10-3 to TRBJ1-1, with 7 bases fitting TRBD1. V gave up 3 bases and J gave up 4 bases; unmatched junction bases: 2. Germline CDR1 is ENHRY and CDR2 is SYGVKD. The CDR3 extends over 13 amino acids. This CDR3 is CAISDTGVTEAFF. CDR3 in DNA: TGTGCCATCAGTGATACAGGGGTCACTGAAGCTTTCTTT.

The J gene is TRBJ1-3, the V gene TRBV28, with TRBD1 as a possible D gene (5 bases). Germline V gene data show CDR1 as MDHEN and CDR2 as SYDVKM. V was pared by 1 base and J by 4 bases, with 11 bases between. The CDR3 runs 15 residues. As DNA, the CDR3 is TGTGCCAGCAGTTTATTGGGGGGACTGGGAAACACCATATATTTT. Residues: CASSLLGGLGNTIYF. Variable domain in full (rest from reference TRBV28 and TRBJ1-3): DVKVTQSSRYLVKRTGEKVFLECVQDMDHENMFWYRQDPGLGLRLIYFSYDVKMKEKGDIPEGYSVSREKKERFSLILESASTNQTSMYLCASSLLGGLGNTIYFGEGSWLTVV.

This chain uses TRBV7-2 with TRBJ1-5; tentatively, D is TRBD1 (6 bases). CDR1 is SGHTA, CDR2 FQGNSA, per germline. The CDR3 totals 15 residues. Deletions cut 5 bases from V and 1 base from J, with 12 bases between. The CDR3 loop reads CASSREGVSNQPQHF. CDR3 in DNA: TGTGCCAGCAGCCGGGAGGGGGTGAGCAATCAGCCCCAGCATTTT.

The V call is TRBV19, the J call TRBJ2-3; 7 nucleotides agree with TRBD2. The CDR3 contains 14 residues. V dropped 6 bases and J dropped 3; count of bases not matched to a gene: 6. Germline V gene data show CDR1 as LNHDA and CDR2 as SQIVND (reference sequence). The CDR3 nucleotides are TGTGCCAGTAGGGCTAGCGGTATGACAGATACGCAGTATTTT. Residues: CASRASGMTDTQYF.

V usage is TRBV28 and J usage is TRBJ1-2; 9 nucleotides line up with TRBD1. Trimming cost V 8 bases and J 2 bases; bases outside gene matches: 12. The CDR3 is 16 residues long. Germline V lookup: CDR1 MDHEN, CDR2 SYDVKM. Here the CDR3 reads CASQGQLGQGNYGYTF. CDR3 in DNA: TGTGCCAGCCAAGGGCAGCTGGGACAGGGAAACTATGGCTACACCTTC.

The chain links TRBV4-2 to TRBJ1-2, with D uncertain. The CDR3 spans 13 residues. V gave up 0 bases and J gave up 8 bases, with 10 bases separating them. Germline V CDR1 and CDR2: LGHNA, YNFKEQ. The CDR3 reads CASSQDRLDGYTF. DNA for the CDR3: TGTGCCAGCAGCCAAGACCGGTTAGACGGCTACACCTTC.

The rearrangement links TRBV10-3 to TRBJ1-2, with D tentatively TRBD1 (6 bases). The CDR3 extends over 11 amino acids. The germline V and J ends were trimmed by 7 bases and 5 bases, with 8 bases remaining between them. The germline CDR1 and CDR2 sequences are ENHRY and SYGVKD. The DNA of the CDR3 is TGTGCCATCAAAGGACAGTATGGCTACACCTTC. Protein: CAIKGQYGYTF.

This clone has a single count. V and J are TRBV5-4 and TRBJ2-3; 7 nucleotides align to TRBD2. Trimming removed 4 bases from V and 0 bases from J; junction bases left unmatched: 8. CDR1 SGHNT and CDR2 YYREEE come from the germline V gene (reference sequence). The CDR3 length is 16 residues. The CDR3 nucleotides read TGTGCCAGCAGCCAGATACTAGCGTATAGCACAGATACGCAGTATTTT. Its translation: CASSQILAYSTDTQYF.

The rearrangement uses TRBV6-1 and TRBJ2-3; a possible D gene is TRBD1 (5 bases). Germline V gene sequence: CDR1 MNHNS, CDR2 SASEGT. CDR3 size: 15 residues. Trimming cost V 7 bases and J 0 bases, with 14 bases left between them. CDR3 in amino acids: CASTFDSRSTDTQYF. CDR3 coding DNA: TGTGCCAGCACCTTTGACAGCCGTAGCACAGATACGCAGTATTTT.

The chain employs TRBV27 and TRBJ2-2; the D is unclear. Germline lookup yields CDR1 MNHEY and CDR2 SMNVEV (reference sequence). This CDR3 spans 17 amino acids. Trimming took 2 bases from V and 2 from J, leaving 15 bases between them. The CDR3 sequence: CASSLDQKGLNTGELFF. DNA of the CDR3: TGTGCCAGCAGTTTAGATCAAAAGGGCCTAAACACCGGGGAGCTGTTTTTT.

This chain uses TRBV19 with TRBJ2-1; D call uncertain. From germline, CDR1 is LNHDA and CDR2 SQIVND (reference sequence). Trimming pared 7 bases from V and 3 bases from J, leaving 13 bases between. The CDR3 consists of 14 residues. The CDR3 spells CASNVGQSYNEQFF. The CDR3, as DNA: TGTGCCAGTAATGTGGGTCAGAGCTACAATGAGCAGTTCTTC. The variable domain in full, completed from reference TRBV19 and TRBJ2-1, reads DGGITQSPKYLFRKEGQNVTLSCEQNLNHDAMYWYRQDPGQGLRLIYYSQIVNDFQKGDIAEGYSVSREKKESFPLTVTSAQKNPTAFYLCASNVGQSYNEQFFGPGTRLTVL.

In this sample, this clone turned up once. V is TRBV28 and J is TRBJ2-7, with a weak D call TRBD2 (6 bases). V was clipped by 3 bases and J by 5 bases, with 17 bases between them. Germline assignment: CDR1 MDHEN and CDR2 SYDVKM. The CDR3 length is 15 residues. DNA for the CDR3: TGTGCCAGCAGTTTCCCCCTGGGGGGTGGACACGAGCAGTACTTC. It is translated as CASSFPLGGGHEQYF.

J is TRBJ2-3 and V is TRBV7-6; 10 bases line up with TRBD2. V dropped 5 bases and J dropped 1; count of bases not matched to a gene: 3. CDR3 length: 15 amino acids. CDR1 is SGHVS, CDR2 FNYEAQ, per germline. CDR3 residues: CASSPGTSGTDTQYF. The CDR3 region has the DNA TGTGCCAGCAGCCCGGGGACTAGCGGCACAGATACGCAGTATTTT.

This chain uses TRBV28 with TRBJ2-1, with no clear D. This CDR3 is built from 12 residues. Germline V gives CDR1 MDHEN, CDR2 SYDVKM. V gave up 4 bases and J gave up 11 bases, with 12 bases separating them. Here the CDR3 DNA reads TGTGCCAGCAGTTCCGGCTACCTAAAGCAGTTCTTC. Its protein is CASSSGYLKQFF.

The rearrangement joins TRBV19 to TRBJ2-1; a weak D match, TRBD2 (5 bases). The CDR3 consists of 12 residues. Germline CDR1 is LNHDA and CDR2 is SQIVND (reference sequence). Trimming took 3 bases from V and 8 from J, leaving 8 bases between them. Here the CDR3 DNA reads TGTGCCAGTAGTATTAGCGACCATGAGCAGTTCTTC. Its translation: CASSISDHEQFF.

The chain is built from TRBV6-5 and TRBJ2-2, with D possibly being TRBD1 (6 bases). Trimming removed 7 bases at V and 5 bases at J, with 11 bases between. The CDR3 covers 13 residues. Germline CDR1 is MNHEY and CDR2 is SVGAGI. The CDR3 protein is CASNTGRTGELFF. In DNA form, the CDR3 reads TGTGCCAGCAACACAGGGCGGACCGGGGAGCTGTTTTTT.

The J gene is TRBJ2-7, the V gene TRBV19; TRBD1 matches 9 bases. After removal of 2 bases from V and 4 bases from J, the junction contained 6 bases not matched to a gene. Germline lookup yields CDR1 LNHDA and CDR2 SQIVND (reference sequence). The CDR3 spans 15 residues. CDR3 amino acids: CASSISGTGLYEQYF. The CDR3 nucleotides read TGTGCCAGTAGTATATCCGGGACAGGGTTGTACGAGCAGTACTTC.

The chain couples TRBV4-2 to TRBJ1-2; maybe TRBD1 (5 bases). The V gene lost 3 bases and the J gene lost 0 bases, with 8 bases spanning the gap. The CDR3 is made up of 14 amino acids. Germline lookup yields CDR1 LGHNA and CDR2 YNFKEQ. CDR3 nucleotides: TGTGCCAGCAGCCATGACAGCTCTAACTATGGCTACACCTTC. It yields the protein CASSHDSSNYGYTF.

The rearrangement links TRBV4-1 to TRBJ2-7, with D hard to call. Trimming removed 0 bases at V and 3 bases at J, with 12 bases between. CDR3 length equals 15 residues. Germline-derived CDR1 and CDR2 are MGHRA and YSYEKL. Here the CDR3 reads CASSQETSGIYEQYF. CDR3 sequence (DNA): TGCGCCAGCAGCCAAGAAACGTCAGGAATCTACGAGCAGTACTTC.

Concerning this clone: A read error may account for a junction end that differs from germline. V usage is TRBV2 and J usage is TRBJ2-7, with D perhaps TRBD2 (6 bases). Germline V gives CDR1 SNHLY, CDR2 FYNNEI. The length of the CDR3 is 11 residues. The CDR3 loop reads CASSEFGGAGF. As DNA, the CDR3 is TGTGCCAGCAGTGAATTCGGGGGTGCTGGGTTC.

V gene TRBV5-1 combines with J gene TRBJ2-3; 10 nucleotides align to TRBD1. Germline V gene lookup returns CDR1 SGHRS and CDR2 YFSETQ. J lost 1 base, V lost 4 bases, and 3 bases had no gene match. The CDR3 covers 15 residues. The CDR3 region has the DNA TGCGCCAGCAGCCGCGGGACAGGGGGCACAGATACGCAGTATTTT. Its protein product is CASSRGTGGTDTQYF.

V and J are TRBV9 and TRBJ1-1; 10 bases are a match to TRBD1. V shed 0 bases, J shed 8 bases, and the junction held 10 bases outside the gene matches. Germline V gene data show CDR1 as SGDLS and CDR2 as YYNGEE. The CDR3 runs 16 residues. The chain's CDR3 is CASSVDWTGGLGEAFF. CDR3 bases: TGTGCCAGCAGCGTAGACTGGACAGGGGGGCTCGGGGAAGCTTTCTTT.

In its sample, this clone was seen a few times. This rearrangement joins TRBV28 to TRBJ1-2; 7 bases fit TRBD1. The CDR3 extends over 15 amino acids. From germline, CDR1 is MDHEN and CDR2 SYDVKM. J was trimmed by 2 bases and V by 4 bases; bases with no gene match: 7. In DNA form, the CDR3 reads TGTGCCAGCAGTTCAATCGGACAGGACAACTATGGCTACACCTTC. Encoded protein: CASSSIGQDNYGYTF.

The genes are TRBV7-2 and TRBJ2-2; D unclear. The CDR3 is made up of 15 amino acids. Germline loops: CDR1 SGHTA, CDR2 FQGNSA. V gave up 5 bases and J gave up 2 bases, with 12 bases separating them. The CDR3 loop reads CASSRDRLNTGELFF. CDR3 coding DNA: TGTGCCAGCAGCAGAGACCGGCTAAACACCGGGGAGCTGTTTTTT.

The count of this clone is one. J is TRBJ1-3 and V is TRBV4-3; D is unclear. V lost 1 base, J lost 4 bases, and 11 bases lay in between. Looked up from germline, CDR1 is LGHNA and CDR2 is YSLEER. CDR3 size: 15 residues. The CDR3 DNA reads TGCGCCAGCAGCCAAGTCGCGTCCCCCGGAAACACCATATATTTT. Its protein is CASSQVASPGNTIYF.

This chain joins TRBV7-2 and TRBJ2-1; 14 nucleotides agree with TRBD2. The CDR3 length is 17 residues. Looked up from germline, CDR1 is SGHTA and CDR2 is FQGNSA. The trim removed 4 bases at V and 9 bases at J, leaving 11 bases unmatched. DNA for the CDR3: TGTGCCAGCAGCTCATCGGGACTAGCGGGGGCACGTCGTGAGCAGTTCTTC. Its translation: CASSSSGLAGARREQFF.

The chain combines TRBV14 with TRBJ1-4; D gene unclear. Trimming pared 2 bases from V and 4 bases from J, leaving 2 bases between. Germline CDR1 reads SGHDN; CDR2 reads FVKESK. The CDR3 totals 12 residues. The CDR3 sequence: CASSQFNEKLFF. As DNA, the CDR3 is TGTGCCAGCAGCCAATTTAATGAAAAACTGTTTTTT.

The chain carries TRBV7-2 and TRBJ2-1; TRBD1 agrees at 7 bases. The ends lost 5 bases at V and 4 bases at J; junction bases unmatched: 8. The length of the CDR3 is 15 residues. CDR1 is SGHTA, CDR2 FQGNSA, per germline. In DNA, the CDR3 is TGTGCCAGCAGCCAAACAGGGGATTATTACAATGAGCAGTTCTTC. Its translation: CASSQTGDYYNEQFF. Complete variable domain (other parts from reference TRBV7-2 and TRBJ2-1): GAGVSQSPSNKVTEKGKDVELRCDPISGHTALYWYRQSLGQGLEFLIYFQGNSAPDKSGLPSDRFSAERTGGSVSTLTIQRTQQEDSAVYLCASSQTGDYYNEQFFGPGTRLTVL.

The rearrangement joins TRBV7-9 to TRBJ2-1, with 11 bases that match TRBD1. CDR3 length: 15 amino acids. J lost 6 bases, V lost 3 bases, and 4 bases had no gene match. The germline V gene has CDR1 SEHNR and CDR2 FQNEAQ (reference sequence). For the CDR3, the DNA is TGTGCCAGCAGCTTGGCCGGGACAGGGGGCAATGAGCAGTTCTTC. It codes for CASSLAGTGGNEQFF.

The V call is TRBV28, the J call TRBJ1-2; 8 bases fit TRBD1. Germline-derived CDR1 and CDR2 are MDHEN and SYDVKM. CDR3 length equals 15 residues. J was trimmed by 0 bases and V by 4 bases; bases with no gene match: 4. In nucleotides, the CDR3 is TGTGCCAGCAGTTCTCCGGACAGGGCTAACTATGGCTACACCTTC. It yields the protein CASSSPDRANYGYTF.